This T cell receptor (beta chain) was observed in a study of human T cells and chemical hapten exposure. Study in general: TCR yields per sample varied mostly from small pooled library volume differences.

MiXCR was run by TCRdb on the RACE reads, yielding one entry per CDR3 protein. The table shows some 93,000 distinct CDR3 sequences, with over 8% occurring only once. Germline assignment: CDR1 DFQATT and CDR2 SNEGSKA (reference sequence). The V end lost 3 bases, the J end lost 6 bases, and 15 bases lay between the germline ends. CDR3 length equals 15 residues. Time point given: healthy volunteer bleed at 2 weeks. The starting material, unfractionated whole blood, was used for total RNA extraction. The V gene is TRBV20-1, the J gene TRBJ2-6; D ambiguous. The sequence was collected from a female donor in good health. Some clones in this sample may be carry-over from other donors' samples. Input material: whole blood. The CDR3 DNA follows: TGCAGTGCTAGGAACCCAGCTCTGGAGGCCAACGTCCTGACTTTC. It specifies CSARNPALEANVLTF.